One and the same sample provided the 24 T cell receptor beta chains below, sequenced in a study of cytomegalovirus exposure and HLA in healthy donors. Libraries were prepared by immunoSEQ multiplex PCR; TCRdb keeps only in-frame clonotypes and omits some of them. The table has some 270,000 clones, 65% to 90% seen once. The sample comprised PBMCs. Every receptor here comes from a woman aged 18-35 years in good health and CMV-seronegative.

This chain uses TRBV10-1 with TRBJ2-1; 12 nucleotides agree with TRBD1. V shed 3 bases and J 8 bases; nucleotides not matched to a gene: 5. The germline CDR1 and CDR2 sequences are WNHNN and SYGVQD (reference sequence). CDR3 length equals 15 residues. The CDR3 DNA reads TGCGCCAGCAGTGAACCGGGACAGGGGGCCGATGAGCAGTTCTTC. Translation: CASSEPGQGADEQFF.

This rearrangement joins TRBV27 to TRBJ2-1, with TRBD1 matching 8 bases. V lost 5 bases to trimming and J lost 0 bases; unmatched junction nucleotides: 12. This CDR3 contains 18 residues. CDR1 MNHEY and CDR2 SMNVEV come from the germline V gene (reference sequence). CDR3 sequence: CASSLPPWGQVSYNEQFF. CDR3 sequence (DNA): TGTGCCAGCAGTCTACCGCCATGGGGACAGGTCTCCTACAATGAGCAGTTCTTC.

This clone was recorded only once. The rearrangement joins TRBV27 to TRBJ2-7, with 11 bases aligning to TRBD1. The germline gives CDR1 MNHEY, CDR2 SMNVEV (reference sequence). The CDR3 runs 16 residues. The ends lost 5 bases at V and 3 bases at J; junction bases unmatched: 9. The CDR3 sequence is CASSPPGTGGFYEQYF. The CDR3 nucleotides read TGTGCCAGCAGTCCGCCCGGGACAGGGGGGTTCTACGAGCAGTACTTC.

V and J are TRBV29-1 and TRBJ2-3; 12 bases line up with TRBD1. V lost 2 bases and J lost 6; bases outside the gene matches: 9. Germline assignment: CDR1 SQVTM and CDR2 ANQGSEA. CDR3 length equals 16 residues. CDR3 sequence (DNA): TGCAGCGTTGAAAGGGCCGGGACAGGGGGCGCGGATACGCAGTATTTT. It encodes CSVERAGTGGADTQYF.

The CDR3 loop is CASSVTSGKFGQFF. The CDR3 DNA reads as TGTGCCAGCAGTGTGACTAGCGGGAAGTTTGGGCAGTTCTTC. The chain employs TRBV2 and TRBJ2-1, with 11 bases aligning to TRBD2. CDR3 size: 14 residues. Germline-derived CDR1 and CDR2 are SNHLY and FYNNEI. V trimming: 4 bases; J trimming: 12 bases; junction bases outside the gene matches: 8.

Notes on this clone: The junction differs from germline at one of its ends, possibly a read error. V and J are TRBV5-1 and TRBJ2-7, with TRBD1 matching 8 bases. From germline, CDR1 is SGHRS and CDR2 YFSETQ. The CDR3 loop spans 16 amino acids. CDR3 residues: CASTLAVGQEVLEQYF. The CDR3 DNA reads as TGCGCCAGCACCTTGGCCGTGGGACAGGAGGTCCTCGAGCAGTACTTC.

This rearrangement joins TRBV4-1 to TRBJ2-5; D is ambiguous. Deletions cut 0 bases from V and 6 bases from J, with 5 bases between. Per germline, CDR1 MGHRA and CDR2 YSYEKL. The CDR3 consists of 12 residues. CDR3 residues: CASSQDFKTQYF. The CDR3 DNA reads TGCGCCAGCAGCCAAGATTTCAAGACCCAGTACTTC.

This clone showed up just once. The rearrangement uses TRBV7-9 and TRBJ2-7; D perhaps matches TRBD2 (6 bases). Trimming removed 1 base at V and 0 bases at J, with 16 bases between. CDR3 size: 17 residues. Germline CDR1 reads SEHNR; CDR2 reads FQNEAQ (reference sequence). The CDR3 nucleotides read TGTGCCAGCAGCTTAGTAAGCGTAGGGGACTTCTCCTACGAGCAGTACTTC. Protein: CASSLVSVGDFSYEQYF.

The chain uses TRBV5-1 and TRBJ2-1, with 11 nucleotides matching TRBD2. The CDR3 has 15 residues. Germline V gene data show CDR1 as SGHRS and CDR2 as YFSETQ. After removal of 3 bases from V and 4 bases from J, the junction contained 3 bases not matched to a gene. CDR3 region: CASSSTSGVYNEQFF. The CDR3 DNA reads as TGCGCCAGCAGCTCGACTAGCGGGGTGTACAATGAGCAGTTCTTC. The full variable domain, completed using reference TRBV5-1 and TRBJ2-1, is KAGVTQTPRYLIKTRGQQVTLSCSPISGHRSVSWYQQTPGQGLQFLFEYFSETQRNKGNFPGRFSGRQFSNSRSEMNVSTLELGDSALYLCASSSTSGVYNEQFFGPGTRLTVL.

This sequence joins TRBV13 and TRBJ1-6; no firm D call. Per germline, CDR1 PRHDT and CDR2 FYEKMQ (reference sequence). This CDR3 is built from 13 residues. V was clipped by 2 bases and J by 7 bases, with 6 bases between them. Here the CDR3 reads CASSLPGNSPLHF. DNA for the CDR3: TGTGCCAGCAGCTTACCGGGAAATTCACCCCTCCACTTT.

The CDR3 nucleotides are TGTGCCAGCAGTGAAGCTGGCGGGAGGGCCCATGAGCAGTTCTTC. This translates into CASSEAGGRAHEQFF. This chain connects TRBV2 to TRBJ2-1, with 9 bases that match TRBD2. The CDR3 runs to 15 residues. The J segment lost 8 bases and the V segment lost 0 bases, leaving 5 bases of the junction unmatched. CDR1 is SNHLY and CDR2 is FYNNEI in the germline V gene.

V usage is TRBV19 and J usage is TRBJ2-3; tentatively, D is TRBD1 (6 bases). V gave up 5 bases and J gave up 0 bases, with 12 bases separating them. Germline lookup yields CDR1 LNHDA and CDR2 SQIVND (reference sequence). The CDR3 covers 15 residues. CDR3 region: CASSPDRRSTDTQYF. CDR3 coding DNA: TGTGCCAGTAGTCCTGACAGGCGCAGCACAGATACGCAGTATTTT.

The chain is built from TRBV7-2 and TRBJ2-7; TRBD2 agrees at 11 bases. With V trimmed by 1 base and J by 5 bases, 10 bases remained unmatched. The length of the CDR3 is 17 residues. Germline-derived CDR1 and CDR2 are SGHTA and FQGNSA. CDR3 nucleotide sequence: TGTGCCAGCAGCTTAGGTAGCGGGGGGGCAGGAGTAGACGAGCAGTACTTC. Protein product: CASSLGSGGAGVDEQYF.

The table lists this clone with a count of one. The chain joins TRBV28 to TRBJ2-2, with TRBD2 identical over 7 bases. Germline V CDR1 and CDR2: MDHEN, SYDVKM. This CDR3 is 14 amino acids long. The ends lost 6 bases at V and 2 bases at J; junction bases unmatched: 3. In DNA, the CDR3 is TGTGCCAGCAGGGCTAGCGGCAACACCGGGGAGCTGTTTTTT. Translated: CASRASGNTGELFF.

The rearrangement links TRBV18 to TRBJ2-3, with 7 bases aligning to TRBD2. This CDR3 is built from 17 residues. Germline V gene data show CDR1 as KGHSH and CDR2 as LQKENI. Trimming took 3 bases from V and 2 from J; bases not matched to a gene: 11. The CDR3 bases are TGTGCCAGCTCACCGGTGGCAGCGGGGCTACTCACAGATACGCAGTATTTT. Protein product: CASSPVAAGLLTDTQYF.

The chain uses TRBV4-1 and TRBJ1-1; 8 bases map to TRBD1. Germline CDR1 and CDR2: MGHRA and YSYEKL. V was pared by 2 bases and J by 5 bases, with 7 bases of the junction left unmatched. The CDR3 has 15 amino acids. CDR3 coding DNA: TGCGCCAGCAGCCAAAGCGGACAGGGATGGACTGAAGCTTTCTTT. It translates to CASSQSGQGWTEAFF.

This chain joins TRBV10-3 and TRBJ1-1; possibly TRBD1 for D (5 bases). The CDR3 runs 14 residues. The germline V and J ends were trimmed by 2 bases and 0 bases, with 7 bases remaining between them. From germline, CDR1 is ENHRY and CDR2 SYGVKD. The CDR3 nucleotides are TGTGCCATCAGTGAGGACAGATTGAACACTGAAGCTTTCTTT. Translating gives CAISEDRLNTEAFF.

In its sample, this clone was seen many times. This chain links TRBV5-1 with TRBJ2-5, with a weak D call TRBD1 (5 bases). The CDR3 loop spans 13 amino acids. V lost 7 bases to trimming and J lost 2 bases, with 12 bases between them. CDR1 SGHRS and CDR2 YFSETQ come from the germline V gene. The DNA of the CDR3 is TGCGCCAGCCGGCCAGGGTTACAAGAGACCCAGTACTTC. This sequence encodes CASRPGLQETQYF.

The chain links TRBV7-9 to TRBJ1-2; no definite D call. The CDR3 covers 13 residues. CDR1 and CDR2 from the germline V gene are SEHNR and FQNEAQ (reference sequence). Trimming removed 3 bases from V and 6 bases from J, with 11 bases in between. The CDR3 region is CASSLGGGNGYTF. CDR3 nucleotide sequence: TGTGCCAGCAGCTTGGGCGGAGGAAATGGCTACACCTTC.

This chain joins TRBV30 and TRBJ1-1; 7 nucleotides align to TRBD1. The CDR3 consists of 16 residues. The J segment lost 1 base and the V segment lost 2 bases, leaving 10 bases of the junction unmatched. Germline values: CDR1 GTSNPN, CDR2 SVGIG (reference sequence). Here the CDR3 reads CAWSTLQGLPNTEAFF. DNA for the CDR3: TGTGCCTGGAGTACCTTACAGGGGCTCCCGAACACTGAAGCTTTCTTT. Supplemented by reference TRBV30 and TRBJ1-1, the full variable domain reads SQTIHQWPATLVQPVGSPLSLECTVEGTSNPNLYWYRQAAGRGLQLLFYSVGIGQISSEVPQNLSASRPQDRQFILSSKKLLLSDSGFYLCAWSTLQGLPNTEAFFGQGTRLTVV.

The CDR3: CASSMDRPNEKLFF. CDR3 bases: TGTGCCAGCTCAATGGACAGACCTAATGAAAAACTGTTTTTT. The rearrangement joins TRBV18 to TRBJ1-4; D may be TRBD1 (6 bases). This CDR3 spans 14 amino acids. Germline CDR1 reads KGHSH; CDR2 reads LQKENI. Trimming removed 5 bases at V and 3 bases at J, with 10 bases between.

This chain links TRBV30 with TRBJ1-1, with no clear D. CDR3 length: 10 amino acids. The germline gives CDR1 GTSNPN, CDR2 SVGIG (reference sequence). Trimming pared 6 bases from V and 2 bases from J, leaving 4 bases between. This CDR3 reads CACLNTEAFF. Written as DNA, the CDR3 is TGTGCCTGCCTTAACACTGAAGCTTTCTTT.

The chain combines TRBV6-1 with TRBJ1-6, with D hard to call. This CDR3 is built from 13 residues. Trimming removed 8 bases at V and 6 bases at J, with 11 bases between. The germline CDR1 and CDR2 sequences are MNHNS and SASEGT. CDR3 loop: CASEQSSNSPLHF. The CDR3 bases are TGTGCCAGCGAACAGTCTTCTAATTCACCCCTCCACTTT.

The CDR3 protein is CASSLDEGAEENTEAFF. CDR3 nucleotide sequence: TGTGCCAGCAGCTTAGATGAAGGGGCTGAGGAGAACACTGAAGCTTTCTTT. The chain joins TRBV11-3 to TRBJ1-1, with D possibly TRBD1 on 5 matching bases. This CDR3 contains 17 residues. V dropped 0 bases and J dropped 1 base, with 15 bases sitting between them. CDR1 is SGHNT and CDR2 is YENEEA in the germline V gene. Combining the CDR3 with reference TRBV11-3 and TRBJ1-1 gives the whole variable domain EAGVVQSPRYKIIEKKQPVAFWCNPISGHNTLYWYLQNLGQGPELLIRYENEEAVDDSQLPKDRFSAERLKGVDSTLKIQPAELGDSAVYLCASSLDEGAEENTEAFFGQGTRLTVV.